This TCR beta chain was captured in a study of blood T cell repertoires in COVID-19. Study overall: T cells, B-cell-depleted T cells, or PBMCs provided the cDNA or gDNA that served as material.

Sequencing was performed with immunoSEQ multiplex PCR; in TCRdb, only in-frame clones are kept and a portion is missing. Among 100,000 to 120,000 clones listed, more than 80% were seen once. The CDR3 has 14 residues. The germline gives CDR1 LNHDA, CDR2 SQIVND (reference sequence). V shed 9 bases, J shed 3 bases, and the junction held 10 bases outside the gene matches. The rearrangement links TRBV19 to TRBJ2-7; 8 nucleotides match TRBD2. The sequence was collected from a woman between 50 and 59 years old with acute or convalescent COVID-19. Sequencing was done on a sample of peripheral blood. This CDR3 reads CARKSQRGRYEQYF. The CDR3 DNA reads TGTGCCAGGAAGTCCCAGCGGGGGCGCTACGAGCAGTACTTC.